The 31 T cell receptor beta chains below all came from one sample that was sequenced in a study of shared clonotypes between healthy human individuals (dated by TCRdb to 2020 to 2022). Libraries were built with the immunoSEQ multiplex PCR assay. Held by TCRdb, this immuneACCESS table contains in-frame sequences only and omits some clones. Under half of the omission traces to an unresolved V gene where checked; the cause of the rest is unknown. For this sample the table gives about 2.1 million clones, of which about 93% were detected only once. The ten largest clones take up 1.7% of the sample. CD8 naive samples were obtained by positive selection for CCR7 among CD45RO-negative cells, yielding a CD45RA+CCR7+ population from which TemRA cells were excluded. Material: naive CD8+ T cells from PBMCs. Per the publication, the cell subset or site label means: CD45RA+CCR7+. These receptors originate from a man in his late teens or twenties in good health. Some clones in this sample may be carry-over from other donors' samples.

This chain connects TRBV4-1 to TRBJ2-1; tentative D call: TRBD2 (5 bases). Germline lookup yields CDR1 MGHRA and CDR2 YSYEKL. V was trimmed by 3 bases and J by 6 bases, leaving 18 bases between them. This CDR3 is built from 16 residues. The CDR3 nucleotides are TGCGCCAGCAGCCATTCCTCCGAGGGCACTGGCAATGAGCAGTTCTTC. Encoded protein: CASSHSSEGTGNEQFF.

As DNA, the CDR3 is TGTGCCAGCAGTATTTACGAGCAGTACTTC. Translated: CASSIYEQYF. The rearrangement joins TRBV2 to TRBJ2-7; D is undetermined. The CDR3 loop spans 10 amino acids. The ends were cut back, 5 bases at V and 4 bases at J, with 3 bases in the middle. Per germline, CDR1 SNHLY and CDR2 FYNNEI.

CDR3 loop: CASSVRLHNEQFF. CDR3 DNA: TGTGCCAGCAGCGTGAGACTCCACAATGAGCAGTTCTTC. The chain combines TRBV9 with TRBJ2-1; D gene unclear. V dropped 2 bases and J dropped 5 bases, with 8 bases sitting between them. Germline V gives CDR1 SGDLS, CDR2 YYNGEE. The CDR3 consists of 13 residues.

About this clone: In the same sample, other DNA sequences code for this CDR3. The chain recombines TRBV11-2 with TRBJ2-5; 8 bases agree with TRBD1. V was pared by 4 bases and J by 4 bases, with 2 bases of the junction left unmatched. The germline V gene encodes CDR1 SGHAT and CDR2 FQNNGV. The CDR3 runs 13 residues. CDR3 loop: CASSSDRGETQYF. The DNA of the CDR3 is TGTGCCAGCAGCTCCGACAGGGGAGAGACCCAGTACTTC.

The V call is TRBV4-1, the J call TRBJ2-2; D may match TRBD1 or TRBD2 (5 bases each). The germline V gene has CDR1 MGHRA and CDR2 YSYEKL. V was clipped by 2 bases and J by 4 bases, with 11 bases between them. The CDR3 contains 15 residues. The CDR3 here is CASSQTGASTGELFF. CDR3 in DNA: TGCGCCAGCAGCCAAACCGGGGCCTCCACCGGGGAGCTGTTTTTT.

This chain joins TRBV5-4 and TRBJ1-2; TRBD1 is a possible D gene (5 bases). In germline, CDR1 is SGHNT, CDR2 YYREEE (reference sequence). V was trimmed by 4 bases and J by 4 bases, leaving 14 bases between them. The CDR3 length is 14 residues. CDR3 loop: CASSTLTDFYGYTF. The CDR3, as DNA: TGTGCCAGCAGCACTTTGACAGATTTCTATGGCTACACCTTC.

The chain has TRBV18 and TRBJ1-1, with D maybe TRBD1 (6 bases). Trimming left V 5 bases short and J 3 bases short, with 28 bases between. The CDR3 has 19 amino acids. Germline V gives CDR1 KGHSH, CDR2 LQKENI. The CDR3 DNA is TGTGCCAGCTCAAAGGGGGGGTTTCCACTTACAACCAAGGACACTGAAGCTTTCTTT. Translated: CASSKGGFPLTTKDTEAFF.

The sample holds one count of this clone. This chain joins TRBV7-9 and TRBJ2-3; 7 bases line up with TRBD2. Trimming removed 3 bases from V and 4 bases from J; junction bases left unmatched: 13. The CDR3 has 17 residues. From germline, CDR1 is SEHNR and CDR2 FQNEAQ (reference sequence). CDR3 in amino acids: CASSFERERGPSDTQYF. The CDR3 DNA sequence: TGTGCCAGCAGCTTTGAGAGGGAGCGGGGCCCCTCAGATACGCAGTATTTT.

The chain carries TRBV19 and TRBJ1-1; possibly TRBD1 for D (5 bases). V gave up 7 bases and J gave up 1 base, with 19 bases separating them. The CDR3 extends over 16 amino acids. CDR1 is LNHDA and CDR2 is SQIVND in the germline V gene (reference sequence). The CDR3 region has the DNA TGTGCCAGTAACACACAAGGGGAGGGAGAGAACACTGAAGCTTTCTTT. It translates to CASNTQGEGENTEAFF.

The V gene is TRBV29-1, the J gene TRBJ2-1; weak D call: TRBD2 (6 bases). V lost 3 bases and J 6 bases, leaving 18 bases between the germline ends. CDR3 length: 15 amino acids. The germline V gene encodes CDR1 SQVTM and CDR2 ANQGSEA. The chain's CDR3 is CSVDGWGEWGNEQFF. The CDR3 DNA reads TGCAGCGTTGATGGTTGGGGGGAATGGGGCAATGAGCAGTTCTTC.

The chain uses TRBV4-3 and TRBJ1-2, with TRBD1 identical over 10 bases. J was trimmed by 6 bases and V by 4 bases; bases with no gene match: 14. This CDR3 comprises 17 residues. CDR1 is LGHNA and CDR2 is YSLEER in the germline V gene. CDR3 loop: CASSPIRDRGRGDGYTF. CDR3 sequence (DNA): TGCGCCAGCAGCCCTATCCGGGACAGGGGTCGGGGCGATGGCTACACCTTC.

The chain couples TRBV7-2 to TRBJ2-5; D call uncertain. The germline V gene has CDR1 SGHTA and CDR2 FQGNSA. This CDR3 has 13 residues. V was trimmed by 2 bases and J by 5 bases, leaving 9 bases between them. The chain's CDR3 is CASSLPPFETQYF. Written as DNA, the CDR3 is TGTGCCAGCAGCTTACCACCCTTCGAGACCCAGTACTTC.

This clone was seen only once. V usage is TRBV7-2 and J usage is TRBJ2-7, with unresolved D. Per the germline V gene, CDR1 is SGHTA and CDR2 is FQGNSA. This CDR3 contains 13 residues. V lost 2 bases and J 3 bases, leaving 8 bases between the germline ends. The chain's CDR3 is CASSLPHGYEQYF. The CDR3 DNA follows: TGTGCCAGCAGCTTACCTCATGGCTACGAGCAGTACTTC.

This chain connects TRBV29-1 to TRBJ2-1; a possible D gene is TRBD2 (5 bases). The V end lost 5 bases, the J end lost 12 bases, and 11 bases lay between the germline ends. This CDR3 contains 10 residues. CDR1 is SQVTM, CDR2 ANQGSEA, per germline. CDR3 sequence: CSVSLEGQFF. CDR3 nucleotides: TGCAGCGTTTCGTTAGAGGGGCAGTTCTTC.

This clone was counted a single time. V gene TRBV7-2 combines with J gene TRBJ2-1; TRBD2 matches at 8 bases. From germline, CDR1 is SGHTA and CDR2 FQGNSA. Trimming removed 1 base from V and 3 bases from J; junction bases left unmatched: 2. The CDR3 is made up of 15 amino acids. Written as DNA, the CDR3 is TGTGCCAGCAGCTTAGACGCGGGAGGCTACAATGAGCAGTTCTTC. Protein sequence: CASSLDAGGYNEQFF.

V and J are TRBV7-8 and TRBJ2-2; D may be TRBD2 (6 bases). This CDR3 has 15 residues. Germline V CDR1 and CDR2: SGHVS, FQNEAQ. V shed 1 base and J shed 2 bases, with 8 bases lying between them. DNA of the CDR3: TGTGCCAGCAGCTTAGGAGGGACTAACACCGGGGAGCTGTTTTTT. It yields the protein CASSLGGTNTGELFF.

This chain's CDR3 is CASSRNLQGPNTGELFF. As DNA, the CDR3 is TGTGCCAGCAGCCGGAACCTCCAGGGGCCGAACACCGGGGAGCTGTTTTTT. V is TRBV11-2 and J is TRBJ2-2; D is possibly TRBD1 (6 bases). V lost 5 bases and J 0 bases, leaving 16 bases between the germline ends. Germline values: CDR1 SGHAT, CDR2 FQNNGV. The CDR3 is 17 amino acids.

The chain couples TRBV5-1 to TRBJ1-1, with D possibly being TRBD1 (5 bases). CDR1 is SGHRS and CDR2 is YFSETQ in the germline V gene. V was cut by 1 base and J by 4 bases, with 14 bases left in between. The CDR3 is 15 residues long. The CDR3 DNA is TGCGCCAGCAGCTTGATGGCAGGTGGGGGCACTGAAGCTTTCTTT. Its translation: CASSLMAGGGTEAFF.

The chain uses TRBV19 and TRBJ2-2, with TRBD2 matching over 8 bases. Germline lookup yields CDR1 LNHDA and CDR2 SQIVND (reference sequence). J gave up 4 bases and V 10 bases, and 11 bases lay outside the gene matches. The CDR3 sequence is 15 residues long. The CDR3 region has the DNA TGTGCCACCATCGGGGGGGTTTTTAGCACCGGGGAGCTGTTTTTT. Its translation is CATIGGVFSTGELFF.

This clone was seen only once. J is TRBJ2-3 and V is TRBV6-1, with D unresolved. Germline V CDR1 and CDR2: MNHNS, SASEGT. This CDR3 contains 12 residues. V was shortened by 5 bases and J by 5 bases, with 8 bases between the two germline ends. DNA for the CDR3: TGTGCCAGCAGTTCCCGAGGAGATACGCAGTATTTT. Its translation is CASSSRGDTQYF.

The chain is built from TRBV27 and TRBJ2-7; D is perhaps TRBD2 (5 bases). V was pared by 0 bases and J by 2 bases, with 14 bases between. This CDR3 has 16 residues. In germline, CDR1 is MNHEY, CDR2 SMNVEV (reference sequence). CDR3 in DNA: TGTGCCAGCAGTTTATCGGACGCGGGCCGCGCCTACGAGCAGTACTTC. Amino acids: CASSLSDAGRAYEQYF.

The chain links TRBV25-1 to TRBJ2-7; TRBD1 might be the D (6 bases). Trimming cost V 5 bases and J 3 bases, with 8 bases left between them. The length of the CDR3 is 12 residues. Looked up from germline, CDR1 is MGHDK and CDR2 is SYGVNS. CDR3 residues: CASSRGIYEQYF. The CDR3, as DNA: TGTGCCAGCAGTAGGGGGATCTACGAGCAGTACTTC.

This clone was detected once. The V and J genes are TRBV9 and TRBJ1-4; D remains unclear. CDR1 SGDLS and CDR2 YYNGEE come from the germline V gene. Trimming stripped 4 bases from V and 8 bases from J, with 9 bases between. This CDR3 contains 12 residues. The CDR3 DNA is TGTGCCAGCAGCCCCCGAGGAGAAAAACTGTTTTTT. This codes for CASSPRGEKLFF.

The rearrangement joins TRBV25-1 to TRBJ2-1, with D maybe TRBD2 (5 bases). Per the germline V gene, CDR1 is MGHDK and CDR2 is SYGVNS. The V gene lost 4 bases and the J gene lost 8 bases, with 15 bases spanning the gap. CDR3 length: 14 residues. CDR3 region: CASSGRWYGDEQFF. The DNA of the CDR3 is TGTGCCAGCAGTGGGAGGTGGTATGGAGATGAGCAGTTCTTC.

V usage is TRBV14 and J usage is TRBJ2-7; D remains unclear. CDR1 is SGHDN and CDR2 is FVKESK in the germline V gene. V gave up 1 base and J gave up 12 bases, with 13 bases separating them. The CDR3 is 12 residues long. DNA of the CDR3: TGTGCCAGCAGCCAAGCCGAGAAATTTTGGTACTTC. It is translated as CASSQAEKFWYF.

This chain links TRBV29-1 with TRBJ2-1; tentatively, D is TRBD1 (5 bases). CDR1 is SQVTM, CDR2 ANQGSEA, per germline. CDR3 length: 16 amino acids. The germline V and J ends were trimmed by 7 bases and 3 bases, with 22 bases remaining between them. Here the CDR3 reads CSASQGRGSNYNEQFF. CDR3 coding DNA: TGCAGCGCCTCCCAAGGTAGGGGCTCTAACTACAATGAGCAGTTCTTC.

About this clone: Other nucleotide sequences from this sample produce the same CDR3. The genes are TRBV7-9 and TRBJ1-3, with D possibly being TRBD1 (6 bases). The CDR3 has 15 residues. Germline assignment: CDR1 SEHNR and CDR2 FQNEAQ (reference sequence). Trimming cost V 4 bases and J 1 base, with 11 bases left between them. DNA of the CDR3: TGTGCCAGCAGCTCGCCAGGGGCGTCTGGAAACACCATATATTTT. Residues: CASSSPGASGNTIYF. The full variable domain, in which reference TRBV7-9 and TRBJ1-3 provide the parts outside the CDR3, is DTGVSQNPRHKITKRGQNVTFRCDPISEHNRLYWYRQTLGQGPEFLTYFQNEAQLEKSRLLSDRFSAERPKGSFSTLEIQRTEQGDSAMYLCASSSPGASGNTIYFGEGSWLTVV.

The J gene is TRBJ1-1, the V gene TRBV5-6; the D gene is possibly TRBD1 (6 bases). The CDR3 has 15 amino acids. CDR1 and CDR2 from the germline V gene are SGHDT and YYEEEE. The V and J ends lost 4 bases and 1 base respectively, with 14 bases between them. Here the CDR3 DNA reads TGTGCCAGCAGCCCCCTGGGACAACCGAACACTGAAGCTTTCTTT. Translation gives CASSPLGQPNTEAFF.

This clone was observed a handful of times. The chain employs TRBV29-1 and TRBJ1-1, with 8 nucleotides matching TRBD1. Losses at the gene ends were 6 bases for V and 0 bases for J; bases not matched to a gene: 3. The CDR3 totals 13 residues. Germline V gives CDR1 SQVTM, CDR2 ANQGSEA. The CDR3 bases are TGCAGCGTGGGGACAGGTGTGAACACTGAAGCTTTCTTT. Its translation is CSVGTGVNTEAFF. Filled out from reference TRBV29-1 and TRBJ1-1, the complete variable domain reads SAVISQKPSRDICQRGTSLTIQCQVDSQVTMMFWYRQQPGQSLTLIATANQGSEATYESGFVIDKFPISRPNLTFSTLTVSNMSPEDSSIYLCSVGTGVNTEAFFGQGTRLTVV.

The genes are TRBV7-8 and TRBJ1-1, with D perhaps TRBD1 (5 bases). The CDR3 extends over 13 amino acids. Trimming cost V 1 base and J 5 bases, with 8 bases left between them. Germline V gene data show CDR1 as SGHVS and CDR2 as FQNEAQ. This CDR3 is CASSLGRETEAFF. Written as DNA, the CDR3 is TGTGCCAGCAGCTTAGGCAGGGAAACTGAAGCTTTCTTT.

For the CDR3, the DNA is TGTGCCAGCAGTCTCGAGTCTAGCGGGACGTACGAGCAGTACTTC. This sequence encodes CASSLESSGTYEQYF. The chain recombines TRBV27 with TRBJ2-7; 9 bases are shared with TRBD2. Germline CDR1 is MNHEY and CDR2 is SMNVEV (reference sequence). Trimming removed 5 bases from V and 4 bases from J; junction bases left unmatched: 9. The length of the CDR3 is 15 residues.